Listed here are 2 T cell receptor beta chains from one sample, sequenced in a study of blood T cell repertoires in COVID-19. Sequenced by immunoSEQ multiplex PCR; TCRdb stores in-frame clones only, minus some. The sample consists of 350,000 or so clones, 65% to 90% of them appearing once. Sequences were obtained from PBMCs or T cells enriched from blood (not recorded which). The receptor source for this set is a middle-aged woman with acute COVID-19.

The chain joins TRBV7-2 to TRBJ1-2; 7 bases fit TRBD1. The length of the CDR3 is 15 residues. V was pared by 5 bases and J by 3 bases, with 9 bases of the junction left unmatched. Germline V gives CDR1 SGHTA, CDR2 FQGNSA. CDR3 nucleotides: TGTGCCAGCAGCCTATACAGGGGTCGCGACTATGGCTACACCTTC. It yields the protein CASSLYRGRDYGYTF.

J is TRBJ2-3 and V is TRBV7-2, with 10 bases fitting TRBD2. Germline CDR1 and CDR2: SGHTA and FQGNSA. CDR3 size: 17 residues. V gave up 5 bases and J gave up 5 bases; unmatched junction bases: 13. CDR3 amino acids: CASSLYWGTSVGDTQYF. The DNA for the CDR3 is TGTGCCAGCAGCCTTTATTGGGGGACTAGCGTCGGAGATACGCAGTATTTT.